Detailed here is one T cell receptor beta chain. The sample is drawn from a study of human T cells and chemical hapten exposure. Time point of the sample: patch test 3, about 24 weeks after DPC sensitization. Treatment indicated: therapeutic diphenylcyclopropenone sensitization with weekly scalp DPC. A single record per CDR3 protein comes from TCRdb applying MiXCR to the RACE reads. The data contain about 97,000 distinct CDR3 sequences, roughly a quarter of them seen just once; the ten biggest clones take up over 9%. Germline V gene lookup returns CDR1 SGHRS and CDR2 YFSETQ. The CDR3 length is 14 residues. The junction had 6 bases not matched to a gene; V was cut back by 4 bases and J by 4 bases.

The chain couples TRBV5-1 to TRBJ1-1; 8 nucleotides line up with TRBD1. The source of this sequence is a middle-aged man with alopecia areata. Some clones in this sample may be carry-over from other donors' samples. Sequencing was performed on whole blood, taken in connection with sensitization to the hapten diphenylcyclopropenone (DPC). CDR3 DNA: TGCGCCAGCAGCATCGGACAGGGAACCACTGAAGCTTTCTTT. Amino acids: CASSIGQGTTEAFF.